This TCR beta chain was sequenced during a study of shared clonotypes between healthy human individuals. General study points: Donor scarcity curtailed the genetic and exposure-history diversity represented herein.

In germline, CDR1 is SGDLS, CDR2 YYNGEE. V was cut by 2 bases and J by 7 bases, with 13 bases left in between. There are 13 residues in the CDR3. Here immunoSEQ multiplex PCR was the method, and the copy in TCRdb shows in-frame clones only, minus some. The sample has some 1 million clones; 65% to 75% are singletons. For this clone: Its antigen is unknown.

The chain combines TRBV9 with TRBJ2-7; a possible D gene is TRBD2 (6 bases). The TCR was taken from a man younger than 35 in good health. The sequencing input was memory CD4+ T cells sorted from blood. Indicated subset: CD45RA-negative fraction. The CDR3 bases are TGTGCCAGCAGCGTCGAGGGAGGAGGGGAGCAGTACTTC. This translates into CASSVEGGGEQYF.